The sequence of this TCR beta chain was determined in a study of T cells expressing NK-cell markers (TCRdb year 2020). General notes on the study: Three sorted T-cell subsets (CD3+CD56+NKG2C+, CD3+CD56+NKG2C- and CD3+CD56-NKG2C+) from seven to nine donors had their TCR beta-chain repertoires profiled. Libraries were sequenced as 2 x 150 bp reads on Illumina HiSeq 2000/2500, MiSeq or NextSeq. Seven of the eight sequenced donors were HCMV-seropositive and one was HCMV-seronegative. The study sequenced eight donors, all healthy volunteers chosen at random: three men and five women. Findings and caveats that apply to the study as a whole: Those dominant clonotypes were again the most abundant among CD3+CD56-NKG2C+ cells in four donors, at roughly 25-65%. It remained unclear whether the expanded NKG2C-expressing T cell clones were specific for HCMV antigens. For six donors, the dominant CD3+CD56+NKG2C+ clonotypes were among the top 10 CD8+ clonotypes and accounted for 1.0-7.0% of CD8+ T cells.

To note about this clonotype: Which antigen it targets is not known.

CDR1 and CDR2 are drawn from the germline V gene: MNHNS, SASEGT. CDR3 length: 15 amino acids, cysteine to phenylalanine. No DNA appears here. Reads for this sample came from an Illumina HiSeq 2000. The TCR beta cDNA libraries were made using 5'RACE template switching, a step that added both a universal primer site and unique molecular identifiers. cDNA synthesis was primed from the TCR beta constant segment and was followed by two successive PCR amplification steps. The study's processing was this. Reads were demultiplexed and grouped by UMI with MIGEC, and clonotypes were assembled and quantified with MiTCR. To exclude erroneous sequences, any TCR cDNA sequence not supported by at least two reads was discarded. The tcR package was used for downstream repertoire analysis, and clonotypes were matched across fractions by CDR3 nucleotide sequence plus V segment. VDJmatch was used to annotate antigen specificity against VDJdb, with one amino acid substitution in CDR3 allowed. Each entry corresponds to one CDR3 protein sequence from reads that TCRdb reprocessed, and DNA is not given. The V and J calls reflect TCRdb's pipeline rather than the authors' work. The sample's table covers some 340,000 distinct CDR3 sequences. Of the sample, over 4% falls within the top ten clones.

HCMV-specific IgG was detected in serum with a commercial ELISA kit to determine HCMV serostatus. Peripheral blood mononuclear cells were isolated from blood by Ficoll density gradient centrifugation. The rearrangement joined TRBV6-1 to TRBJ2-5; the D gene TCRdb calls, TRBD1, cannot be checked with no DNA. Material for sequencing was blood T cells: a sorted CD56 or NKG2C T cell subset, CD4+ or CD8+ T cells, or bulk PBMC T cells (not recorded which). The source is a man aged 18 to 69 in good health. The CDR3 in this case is CASRGSGQPQETQYF.